The 9 T cell receptor beta chains listed next were all sequenced from one sample in a study of CD8 T cells in ankylosing spondylitis. TCRdb recomputed calls from the 5' RACE reads with MiXCR, one row per CDR3 protein. This sample has fewer than 550,000 distinct CDR3 sequences, with approximately 5.3% found just once. Notes on the study in general: Characteristic, it appeared, of ankylosing spondylitis blood was a TCR beta motif of fewer than 10 highly homologous variants.

These TCRs are of unknown antigen specificity. Sequencing was done on a sample of blood, either unsorted or a sorted T cell fraction (not recorded which). The source of these receptors is a male donor with ankylosing spondylitis.

This clonotype was counted only a few times. The genes are TRBV6-2 or TRBV6-3 and TRBJ2-7; 11 bases are a match to TRBD2. The CDR3 loop spans 14 amino acids. Germline V gene data show CDR1 as MNHEY and CDR2 as SVGEGT. V trimming: 7 bases; J trimming: 0 bases; junction bases outside the gene matches: 2. CDR3 protein: CASKGLAASYEQYF. CDR3 DNA: TGTGCCAGCAAGGGACTAGCGGCCTCCTACGAGCAGTACTTC.

This clonotype was seen a few times. The CDR3 sequence is CASSRDRGPAYGYTF. Written as DNA, the CDR3 is TGTGCCAGCAGCCGTGACAGGGGGCCGGCCTATGGCTACACCTTC. The chain uses TRBV25-1 and TRBJ1-2, with TRBD1 identical over 10 bases. Germline CDR1 reads MGHDK; CDR2 reads SYGVNS. The CDR3 runs 15 residues. The V segment lost 6 bases and the J segment 4 bases; nucleotides outside the gene matches: 8.

This clonotype came up many times. This rearrangement joins TRBV6-1 to TRBJ1-2; no firm D call. V shed 1 base and J shed 4 bases, with 10 bases lying between them. This CDR3 has 14 amino acids. From germline, CDR1 is MNHNS and CDR2 SASEGT. CDR3 bases: TGTGCCAGCAGTGAAGTAGGCCAGTTCTATGGCTACACCTTC. It encodes CASSEVGQFYGYTF.

This clonotype was found many times. The chain carries TRBV18 and TRBJ2-7; D is uncertain. Germline loops: CDR1 KGHSH, CDR2 LQKENI. The CDR3 is 16 residues long. Trimming stripped 4 bases from V and 2 bases from J, with 18 bases between. CDR3 sequence: CASSQINSEPAYEQYF. DNA for the CDR3: TGTGCCAGCTCACAAATAAACAGTGAACCTGCCTACGAGCAGTACTTC. Drawing the rest from reference TRBV18 and TRBJ2-7, the complete variable domain is NAGVMQNPRHLVRRRGQEARLRCSPMKGHSHVYWYRQLPEEGLKFMVYLQKENIIDESGMPKERFSAEFPKEGPSILRIQQVVRGDSAAYFCASSQINSEPAYEQYFGPGTRLTVT.

This clonotype was detected ten times or more. The chain couples TRBV20-1 to TRBJ1-1; possible D gene TRBD1, 6 bases. This CDR3 region has 16 residues. Trimming removed 0 bases from V and 6 bases from J, with 20 bases in between. Germline loops: CDR1 DFQATT, CDR2 SNEGSKA (reference sequence). The CDR3 DNA follows: TGCAGTGCTAGAGATCCTGGCCTGCGGGGGGCGGCTGAAGCTTTCTTT. Its translation is CSARDPGLRGAAEAFF.

The V call is TRBV2, the J call TRBJ2-2, with D uncertain. Trimming shortened V by 8 bases and J by 6 bases, and 16 bases separated the two germline ends. The CDR3 has 14 amino acids. CDR1 is SNHLY and CDR2 is FYNNEI in the germline V gene. The CDR3 here is CASLKGGFPGELFF. The CDR3 region has the DNA TGTGCCAGCCTGAAAGGCGGATTCCCCGGGGAGCTGTTTTTT.

Many counts were recorded for this clonotype. The CDR3 nucleotides read TGTGCCATTGGGAGGAGCACAGATACGCAGTATTTT. It yields the protein CAIGRSTDTQYF. This rearrangement joins TRBV10-3 to TRBJ2-3, with TRBD2 as a possible D gene (6 bases). Germline lookup yields CDR1 ENHRY and CDR2 SYGVKD. V shed 9 bases and J shed 0 bases, with 7 bases lying between them. CDR3 length: 12 residues.

This clonotype was recorded a few times. The rearrangement links TRBV4-1 to TRBJ1-2; D remains unclear. The CDR3 loop spans 15 amino acids. CDR1 is MGHRA, CDR2 YSYEKL, per germline. V lost 1 base to trimming and J lost 0 bases, with 9 bases between them. The CDR3 nucleotides read TGCGCCAGCAGCCAAGTTCGCCAATCTAACTATGGCTACACCTTC. It translates to CASSQVRQSNYGYTF.

This clonotype was counted ten times or more. Here the CDR3 DNA reads TGCAGTGCTAGAAAAGTAGCGGGGGGGCTTAGGAATGAGCAGTTCTTC. Its translation: CSARKVAGGLRNEQFF. The V gene is TRBV20-1, the J gene TRBJ2-1, with 11 bases that match TRBD2. There are 16 residues in the CDR3. Germline V gene sequence: CDR1 DFQATT, CDR2 SNEGSKA (reference sequence). Losses at the gene ends were 2 bases for V and 7 bases for J; bases not matched to a gene: 10.